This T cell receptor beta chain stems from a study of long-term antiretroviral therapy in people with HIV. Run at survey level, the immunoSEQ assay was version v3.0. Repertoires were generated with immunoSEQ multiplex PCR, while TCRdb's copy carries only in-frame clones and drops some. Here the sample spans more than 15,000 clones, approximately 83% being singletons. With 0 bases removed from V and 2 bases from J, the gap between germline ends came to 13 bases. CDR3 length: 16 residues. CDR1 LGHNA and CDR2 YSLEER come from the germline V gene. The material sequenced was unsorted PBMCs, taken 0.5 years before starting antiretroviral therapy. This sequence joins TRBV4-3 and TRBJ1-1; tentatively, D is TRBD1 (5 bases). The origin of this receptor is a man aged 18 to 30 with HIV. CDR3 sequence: CASSQDLVGDNTEAFF. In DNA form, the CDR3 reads TGCGCCAGCAGCCAAGATCTTGTAGGGGATAACACTGAAGCTTTCTTT.